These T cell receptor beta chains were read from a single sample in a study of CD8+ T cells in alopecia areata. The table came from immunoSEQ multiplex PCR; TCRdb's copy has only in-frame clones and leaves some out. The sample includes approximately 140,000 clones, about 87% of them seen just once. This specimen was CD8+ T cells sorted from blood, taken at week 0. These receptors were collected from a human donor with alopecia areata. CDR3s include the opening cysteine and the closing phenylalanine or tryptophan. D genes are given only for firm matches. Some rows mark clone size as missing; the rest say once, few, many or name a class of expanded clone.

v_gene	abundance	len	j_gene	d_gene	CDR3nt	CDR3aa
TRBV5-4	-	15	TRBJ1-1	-	TGTGCCAGCAGATCAGTGGGGAGTGGGAACACTGAAGCTTTCTTT	CASRSVGSGNTEAFF
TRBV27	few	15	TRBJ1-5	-	TGTGCCAGTATAGGGACTTACGATAGCAATCAGCCCCAGCATTTT	CASIGTYDSNQPQHF
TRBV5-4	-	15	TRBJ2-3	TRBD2	TGTGCCAGCAGTCTAGCGGATACTAGCACAGATACGCAGTATTTT	CASSLADTSTDTQYF
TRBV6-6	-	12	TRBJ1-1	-	TGTGCCAGCAGTTACAACAGGACTGAAGCTTTCTTT	CASSYNRTEAFF
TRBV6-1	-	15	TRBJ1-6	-	TGTGCCAGCTCCCACCTCGGGGCCCCGAATTCACCCCTCCACTTT	CASSHLGAPNSPLHF
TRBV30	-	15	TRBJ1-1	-	TGTGCCTGGAGTGCCCCGGACAGACTGAACACTGAAGCTTTCTTT	CAWSAPDRLNTEAFF
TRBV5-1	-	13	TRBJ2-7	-	TGCGCCAGCAGCTTGGATACAGGCTACGAGCAGTACTTC	CASSLDTGYEQYF
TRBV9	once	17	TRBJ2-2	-	TGTGCCAGCAGCGTAGGAGGCGGGGAAGGGTCCACCGGGGAGCTGTTTTTT	CASSVGGGEGSTGELFF
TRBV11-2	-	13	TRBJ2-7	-	TGTGCCAGCAGCTCAACTCAGGGCTACGAGCAGTACTTC	CASSSTQGYEQYF
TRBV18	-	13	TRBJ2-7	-	TGTGCCAGCTCACCCAAAGACTCCTACGAGCAGTACTTC	CASSPKDSYEQYF
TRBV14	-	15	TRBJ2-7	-	TGTGCCAGCAGCCAAGATGGGTTTAAGTCCTACGAGCAGTACTTC	CASSQDGFKSYEQYF
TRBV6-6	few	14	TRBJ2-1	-	TGTGCCAGCAGTTTGGACAGATCCTACAATGAGCAGTTCTTC	CASSLDRSYNEQFF
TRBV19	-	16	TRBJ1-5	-	TGTGCCAGTAGCCCTACAGGCTTAGACAGCAATCAGCCCCAGCATTTT	CASSPTGLDSNQPQHF
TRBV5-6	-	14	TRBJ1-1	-	TGTGCCAGCAGCTTGTTGCTGCTTGGGGCTGAAGCTTTCTTT	CASSLLLLGAEAFF
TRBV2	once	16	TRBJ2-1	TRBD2	TGTGCCAGCAGCCGGGTACGGGAGGCGGTCTACAATGAGCAGTTCTTC	CASSRVREAVYNEQFF
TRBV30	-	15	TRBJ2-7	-	TGTGCCTGGAGTGTTGTTTGGTGGCAGGGCAACGAGCAGTACTTC	CAWSVVWWQGNEQYF
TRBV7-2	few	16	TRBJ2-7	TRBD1	TGTGCCAGCAGCCCCTCAGGGACAGCTGCCTCCTACGAGCAGTACTTC	CASSPSGTAASYEQYF
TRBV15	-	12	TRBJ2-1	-	TGTGCCACCAGCTCCTCTCTGGATGAGCAGTTCTTC	CATSSSLDEQFF
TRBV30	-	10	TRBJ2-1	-	TGTGCCTGGGAGGGACCAAGTCAGTTCTTC	CAWEGPSQFF
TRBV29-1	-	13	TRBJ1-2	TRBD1	TGCAGCGCCGAACCTACAGGGGGCTATGGCTACACCTTC	CSAEPTGGYGYTF
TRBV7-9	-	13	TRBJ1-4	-	TGTGCCAGCAGGCCCCACACTAATGAAAAACTGTTTTTT	CASRPHTNEKLFF
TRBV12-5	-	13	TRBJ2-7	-	TGTGCTAGTGGTTATCCTCAAACCTACGAGCAGTACTTC	CASGYPQTYEQYF
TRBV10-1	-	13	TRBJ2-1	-	TGCGCCAGCAGTGAGTCTTACGGGGTTGAGCAGTTCTTC	CASSESYGVEQFF
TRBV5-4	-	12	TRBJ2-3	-	TGTGCCAGCAGCCCGGGTTCAGATACGCAGTATTTT	CASSPGSDTQYF
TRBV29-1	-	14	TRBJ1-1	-	TGCAGCGTTGAAGATCTTGACGTGAGCACTGAAGCTTTCTTT	CSVEDLDVSTEAFF
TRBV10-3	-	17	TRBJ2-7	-	TGTGCCATCAGTGAGTCCCACTCAAGTGCCGGGTCTGGCGAGCAGTACTTC	CAISESHSSAGSGEQYF
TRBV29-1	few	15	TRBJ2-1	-	TGCAGCGTTGAAGCGGGGATAAGCTCCTACAATGAGCAGTTCTTC	CSVEAGISSYNEQFF
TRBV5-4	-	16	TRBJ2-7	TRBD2	TGTGCCAGCAGCGCAGGGACTAGCGGGAGGAGCTACGAGCAGTACTTC	CASSAGTSGRSYEQYF
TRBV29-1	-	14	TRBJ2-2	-	TGCAGCGTTGTAGGCCAGGAGAACACCGGGGAGCTGTTTTTT	CSVVGQENTGELFF